Sequencing of this T cell receptor (beta chain) was carried out in a study of beta chain features in type 1 diabetes. The isolated RNA, all of it, was reverse transcribed, so expressed TCRB transcripts were what got sequenced. Assay used: immunoSEQ multiplex PCR; TCRdb lists only in-frame clones, some missing. Altogether 240,000 or so clones are present, roughly two thirds being singletons, with the ten largest covering roughly 0.048%. The germline CDR1 and CDR2 sequences are SGHRS and YFSETQ. The CDR3 spans 15 residues. V lost 5 bases to trimming and J lost 2 bases, with 15 bases between them. Overall study findings and caveats: There was a moderate but significant shortening of TCRB CDR3s in all four CD4+ subsets of Type 1 diabetes patients.

Concerning this clone itself: The antigen is not known.

Material: naive CD4+ T cells from blood. The chain carries TRBV5-1 and TRBJ2-3; perhaps TRBD2 as D (5 bases). The source is a man aged 25-40 years in good health. The CDR3 spells CASRTKADSTDTQYF. CDR3 DNA: TGCGCCAGCAGGACTAAGGCAGACTCCACAGATACGCAGTATTTT.